Reported below is one T cell receptor beta chain. The germline gives CDR1 SNHLY, CDR2 FYNNEI. The CDR3 runs 13 residues. The V end was cut by 2 bases, the J end by 10 bases, with 14 bases between. The sample is drawn from a study of OX40 agonist ivuxolimab in advanced cancers. Study at large: Partial responses were seen in three patients, one with hepatocellular carcinoma and two with cutaneous melanoma.

Sequencing was performed with immunoSEQ multiplex PCR; in TCRdb, only in-frame clones are kept and a portion is missing. The sample gives tens of thousands of clones, more than 75% of which show up once; 25% is in the top ten. The source of this sequence is an adult with an advanced solid tumor such as melanoma, head and neck, liver or kidney cancer. V gene TRBV2 combines with J gene TRBJ1-1; a possible D gene is TRBD1 (5 bases). The sample consisted of CD4+ or CD8+ T cells sorted from blood, taken in a trial of the OX40 agonist ivuxolimab. For the CDR3, the DNA is TGTGCCAGCAGTGAACAGGGACCCCAGCGAGCTTTCTTT. Protein product: CASSEQGPQRAFF.